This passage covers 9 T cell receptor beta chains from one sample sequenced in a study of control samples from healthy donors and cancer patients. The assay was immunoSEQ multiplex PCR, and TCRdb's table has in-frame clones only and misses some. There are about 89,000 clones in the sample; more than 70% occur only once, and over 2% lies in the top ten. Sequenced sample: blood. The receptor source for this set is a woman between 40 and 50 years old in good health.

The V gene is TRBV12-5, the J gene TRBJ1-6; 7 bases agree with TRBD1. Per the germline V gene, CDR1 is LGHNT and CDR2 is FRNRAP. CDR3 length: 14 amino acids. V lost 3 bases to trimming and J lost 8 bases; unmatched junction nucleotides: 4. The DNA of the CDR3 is TGTGCTAGTGGTTTAGGGACAGCTGATTCACCCCTCCACTTT. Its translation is CASGLGTADSPLHF.

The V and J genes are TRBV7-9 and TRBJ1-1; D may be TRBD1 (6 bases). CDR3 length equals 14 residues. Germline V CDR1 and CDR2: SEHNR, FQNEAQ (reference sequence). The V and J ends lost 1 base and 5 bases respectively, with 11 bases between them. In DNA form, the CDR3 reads TGTGCCAGCAGCTTAGTGCGGGGGCAGACTGAAGCTTTCTTT. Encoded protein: CASSLVRGQTEAFF.

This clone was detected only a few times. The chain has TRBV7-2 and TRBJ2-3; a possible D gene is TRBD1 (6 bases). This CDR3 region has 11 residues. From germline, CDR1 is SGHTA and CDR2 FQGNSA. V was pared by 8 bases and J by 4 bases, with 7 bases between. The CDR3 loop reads CASGGADTQYF. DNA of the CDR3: TGTGCCAGCGGGGGCGCAGATACGCAGTATTTT.

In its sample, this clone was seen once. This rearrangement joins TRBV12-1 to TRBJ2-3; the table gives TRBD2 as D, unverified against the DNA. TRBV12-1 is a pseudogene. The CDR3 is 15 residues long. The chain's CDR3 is CASSLDSGKRDTQYF. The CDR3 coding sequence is TGTGCCAGCAGCTTAGACTCCGGCAAAAGAGATACGCAGTATTTT.

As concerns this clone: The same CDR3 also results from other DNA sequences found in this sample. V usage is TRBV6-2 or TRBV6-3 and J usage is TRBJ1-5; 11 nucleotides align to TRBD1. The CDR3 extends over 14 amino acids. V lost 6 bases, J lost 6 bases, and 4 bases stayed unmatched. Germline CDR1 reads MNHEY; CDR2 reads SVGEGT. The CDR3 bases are TGTGCCAGCAGCCGGACAGGGGGCGGTCAGCCCCAGCATTTT. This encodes CASSRTGGGQPQHF.

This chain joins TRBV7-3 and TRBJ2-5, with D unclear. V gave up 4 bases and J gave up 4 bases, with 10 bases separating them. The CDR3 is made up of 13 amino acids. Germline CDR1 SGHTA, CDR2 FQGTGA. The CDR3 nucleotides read TGTGCCAGCAGCTCAAACCCGGGAGAGACCCAGTACTTC. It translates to CASSSNPGETQYF.

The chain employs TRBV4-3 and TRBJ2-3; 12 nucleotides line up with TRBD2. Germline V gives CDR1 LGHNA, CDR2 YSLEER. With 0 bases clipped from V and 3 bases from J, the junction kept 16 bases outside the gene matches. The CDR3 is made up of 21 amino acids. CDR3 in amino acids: CASSQDRLAASGGVVTDTQYF. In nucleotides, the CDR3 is TGCGCCAGCAGCCAAGATAGACTGGCGGCTAGCGGGGGGGTGGTTACAGATACGCAGTATTTT.

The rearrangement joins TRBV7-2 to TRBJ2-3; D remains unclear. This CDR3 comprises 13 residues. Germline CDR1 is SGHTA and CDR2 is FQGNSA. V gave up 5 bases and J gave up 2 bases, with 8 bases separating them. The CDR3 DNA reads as TGTGCCAGCAGCCTCAAGTACACAGATACGCAGTATTTT. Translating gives CASSLKYTDTQYF.

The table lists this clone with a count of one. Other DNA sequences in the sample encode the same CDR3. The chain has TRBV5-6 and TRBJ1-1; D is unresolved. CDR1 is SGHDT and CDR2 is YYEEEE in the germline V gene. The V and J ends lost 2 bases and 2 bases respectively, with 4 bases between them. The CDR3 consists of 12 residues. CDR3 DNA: TGTGCCAGCAGCTTCGGAAACACTGAAGCTTTCTTT. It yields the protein CASSFGNTEAFF.